This T cell receptor beta chain was captured in a study of Ad26.COV2.S vaccination and SARS-CoV-2 variants (dated by TCRdb to about 2021). Concerning the study at large: Vaccine-arm donors came from COV1001, a multicentre, randomized, double-blind, placebo-controlled phase I-IIa trial of Ad26.COV2.S in healthy adults. Blinding of investigators to trial group allocation was maintained during experiments and outcome assessment. TCRbeta repertoire sequencing was used to assess the specificity and breadth of SARS-CoV-2-reactive T cell receptors after Ad26.COV2.S vaccination. A total of 32 samples were included in the TCR-sequenced set, comprising some 20 Ad26.COV2.S vaccine recipients, 5 placebo recipients and 8 SARS-CoV-2 convalescent individuals. Trial participants were randomized into five groups of five: low-dose or high-dose Ad26.COV2.S given once or twice, or placebo on both occasions. Ad26.COV2.S was given intramuscularly at 5x10^10 or 1x10^11 viral particles, as a single shot or as two shots 56 days apart.

The immunoSEQ Assay was the method used to sequence TCRbeta CDR3 regions. After extraction, genomic DNA underwent amplification by bias-controlled multiplex PCR, followed by high-throughput sequencing. The source study handled its data this way. To quantify the absolute abundance of every unique TCRbeta CDR3 region, sequences were collapsed and filtered. T cell fraction was estimated by normalization of TCRbeta template counts to usable DNA, with usable DNA being measured through amplification of reference genes present in all nucleated cells. Repertoire TCRs were annotated as SARS-CoV-2-specific by exact matching of V gene, CDR3 amino acid sequence and J gene to a known reactive TCR set. The reference SARS-CoV-2 TCR set came from MIRA and was filtered for enrichment in COVID-19-positive ImmuneCODE repertoires, removing public or cross-reactive TCRs. Based on the MIRA antigens, annotated TCRs were further analysed at the level of specific ORF or position within ORF. Depth was the summed frequency of annotated unique rearrangements, while breadth was defined as annotated unique rearrangements over total unique productive rearrangements. Two-sided Wilcoxon rank-sum tests were applied when comparing TCR breadth between groups. The table comes from immuneACCESS by way of TCRdb, which keeps in-frame sequences with V and J called. Part of the clones is missing from these tables; in studies checked, under half for an unresolved V gene and the rest for unknown reasons. The DNA gave D and trimming, while V, J and clone size come from that table. This sample gives about 250,000 clones in total; roughly 86% of them show up just once. Together, the top ten hold 3% to 4% of the sample.

This clone is a singleton in its sample. Its antigen is currently not known. No base qualities exist here, and no much larger clone lies one base off it. The label giving this sample's treatment or condition can be read as: approximately 18 received Ad26.COV2.S at low or high dose, single or two shots; a few received placebo; per-sample allocation not given. Repertoires of vaccine and placebo recipients were sequenced from samples taken on day 63 after the first injection. Between 29 July and 7 August 2020, Cohort 1b enrolled about 27 adults aged 18-55 years at one site in Boston, USA. Ad26.COV2.S consisted of a replication-incompetent adenovirus type 26 vector by which a prefusion-stabilized SARS-CoV-2 spike protein from the original Wuhan strain was expressed. Broad study findings and their caveats: Ad26.COV2.S recipients had higher spike-specific TCR breadth than placebo recipients (P = 0.0014). Substantial breadth of spike-specific CD8+ and CD4+ T cell responses was reported after vaccination. The study was not powered to compare responses between vaccine doses or regimens. According to the authors, total T cell responses may have been underestimated by the TCR breadth and depth analyses. Vaccine and placebo recipients had comparable non-spike TCR breadth, which fits with the vaccine containing only spike.

The CDR3, cysteine through phenylalanine, is 15 amino acids long. CDR3 DNA is the only sequence kept; it has 45 bases, read in frame from the first base. Taken from the germline V gene (reference sequence), the CDR1 and CDR2 loops are DFQATT and SNEGSKA. Trimming removed 3 bases from V and 0 bases from J, leaving 14 bases between the germline ends. The chain is made from TRBV20-1 and TRBJ2-5; perhaps TRBD2 is the D gene, with 7 bases matching. The sequence derives from a person between 18 and 65 years old who received the Ad26.COV2.S COVID-19 vaccine or a placebo. Here the sequenced sample was peripheral blood, taken in a trial of Ad26.COV2.S vaccine versus placebo. The CDR3 has the sequence CSASRGGAYQETQYF. Here is the DNA: TGCAGTGCTAGTAGGGGGGGGGCGTACCAAGAGACCCAGTACTTC.